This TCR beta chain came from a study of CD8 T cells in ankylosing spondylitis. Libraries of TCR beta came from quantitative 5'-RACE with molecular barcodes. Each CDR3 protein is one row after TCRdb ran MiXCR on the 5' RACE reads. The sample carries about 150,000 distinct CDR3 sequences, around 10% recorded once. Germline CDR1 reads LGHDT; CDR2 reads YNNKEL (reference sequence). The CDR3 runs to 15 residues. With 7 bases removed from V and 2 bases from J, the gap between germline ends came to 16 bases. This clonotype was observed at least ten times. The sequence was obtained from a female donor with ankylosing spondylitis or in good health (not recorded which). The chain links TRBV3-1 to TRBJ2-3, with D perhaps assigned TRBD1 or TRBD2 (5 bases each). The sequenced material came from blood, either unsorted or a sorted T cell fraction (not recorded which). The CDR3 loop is CASTRGLFVTDTQYF. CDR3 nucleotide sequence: TGTGCCAGCACGAGGGGTCTATTCGTCACAGATACGCAGTATTTT.